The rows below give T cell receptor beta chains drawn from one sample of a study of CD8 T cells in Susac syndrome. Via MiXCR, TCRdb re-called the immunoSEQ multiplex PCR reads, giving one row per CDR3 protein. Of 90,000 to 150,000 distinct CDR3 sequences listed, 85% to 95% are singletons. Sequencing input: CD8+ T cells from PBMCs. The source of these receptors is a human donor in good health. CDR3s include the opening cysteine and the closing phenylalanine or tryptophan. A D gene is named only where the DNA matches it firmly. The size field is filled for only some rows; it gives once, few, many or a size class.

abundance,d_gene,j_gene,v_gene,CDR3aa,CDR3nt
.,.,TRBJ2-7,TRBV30,CAWSRQGGFYEQYF,TGTGCCTGGAGTCGACAGGGAGGCTTCTACGAGCAGTACTTC
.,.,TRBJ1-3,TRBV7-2,CASSLGTAFLSGNTIYF,TGTGCCAGCAGCTTAGGGACAGCTTTCCTCTCTGGAAACACCATATATTTT
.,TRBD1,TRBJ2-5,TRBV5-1,CASSFEDRDQETQYF,TGCGCCAGCAGCTTTGAGGACAGGGACCAAGAGACCCAGTACTTC
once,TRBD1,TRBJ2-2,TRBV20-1,CSARDSTGANTGELFF,TGCAGTGCTAGAGATTCAACAGGGGCGAACACCGGGGAGCTGTTTTTT
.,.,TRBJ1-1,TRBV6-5,CASKGGGTEAFF,TGTGCCAGCAAGGGGGGGGGCACTGAAGCTTTCTTT
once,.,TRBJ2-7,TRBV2,CASSGEGLAYEQYF,TGTGCCAGCAGTGGAGAGGGGCTGGCCTACGAGCAGTACTTC
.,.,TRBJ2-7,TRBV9,CASSVLDSSYEQYF,TGTGCCAGCAGCGTATTAGACAGTAGCTACGAGCAGTACTTC
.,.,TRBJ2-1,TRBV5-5,CASSLYWSNEQFF,TGTGCCAGCAGCTTGTACTGGAGCAATGAGCAGTTCTTC
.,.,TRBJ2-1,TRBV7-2,CASSLAPEQFF,TGTGCCAGCAGCTTAGCGCCTGAGCAGTTCTTC
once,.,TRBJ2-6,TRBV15,CATRTYTEFSGANVLTF,TGTGCCACCAGGACGTACACAGAATTCTCTGGGGCCAACGTCCTGACTTTC
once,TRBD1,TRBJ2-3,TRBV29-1,CSYPGQGTDTQYF,TGCAGCTATCCGGGACAGGGCACAGATACGCAGTATTTT
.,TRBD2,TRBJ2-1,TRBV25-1,CASSASAGAPYEQFF,TGTGCCAGCAGTGCCTCAGCGGGAGCCCCGTATGAGCAGTTCTTC
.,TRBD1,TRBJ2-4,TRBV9,CASSGSRTGEGSQYF,TGTGCCAGCAGCGGTAGCCGGACAGGTGAAGGGTCTCAGTACTTC
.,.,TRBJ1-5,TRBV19,CASISSSRAVQPQHF,TGTGCCAGTATTTCTTCCTCTCGGGCGGTTCAGCCCCAGCATTTT
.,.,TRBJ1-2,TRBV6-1,CASSFETDYYGYTF,TGTGCCAGCAGCTTCGAGACAGATTACTATGGCTACACCTTC
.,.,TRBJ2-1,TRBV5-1,CASSLEMGRGSYNEQFF,TGCGCCAGCAGCTTGGAAATGGGTCGCGGGTCCTACAATGAGCAGTTCTTC
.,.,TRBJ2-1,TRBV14,CASSPGPAQFF,TGTGCCAGCAGCCCTGGCCCCGCGCAGTTCTTC
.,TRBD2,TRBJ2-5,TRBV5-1,CASSFSGLAGGETQYF,TGCGCCAGCAGCTTCTCGGGACTAGCGGGAGGAGAGACCCAGTACTTC
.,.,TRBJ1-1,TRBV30,CAWSALRGASLNTEAFF,TGTGCCTGGAGTGCCCTGAGGGGGGCCAGTTTGAACACTGAAGCTTTCTTT